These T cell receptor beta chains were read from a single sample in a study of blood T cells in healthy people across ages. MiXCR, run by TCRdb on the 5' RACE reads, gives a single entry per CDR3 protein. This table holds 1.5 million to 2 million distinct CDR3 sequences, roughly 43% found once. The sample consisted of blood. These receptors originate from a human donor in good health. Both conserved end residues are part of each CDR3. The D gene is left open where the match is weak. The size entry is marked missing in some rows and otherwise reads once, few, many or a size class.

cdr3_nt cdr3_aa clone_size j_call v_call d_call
TGTGCCAGCAGTTTTGGGTCAGCCACCAATCAGCCCCAGCATTTT CASSFGSATNQPQHF NA TRBJ1-5 TRBV12-3/TRBV12-4 NA
TGTGCCTGGAGTCCCAAAACTAGTTCCTACGAGCAGTACTTC CAWSPKTSSYEQYF few TRBJ2-7 TRBV30 NA
TGTGCCCCCCGAATGATTAAAATAGCAGATACGCAGTATTTT CAPRMIKIADTQYF few TRBJ2-3 TRBV21-1 NA
TGTGCCAGTCGTCCCGGGACAGCGGGCGAGCAGTACTTC CASRPGTAGEQYF NA TRBJ2-7 TRBV6-1 NA
TGTGCCAGCAGCTTCGGGCCCGTGTGGGGCCAGGTTAGAGAGACCCAGTACTTC CASSFGPVWGQVRETQYF few TRBJ2-5 TRBV5-6 NA
TGTGCCAGCAGTTCCCGACAGGGGTCCTACAATGAGCAGTTCTTC CASSSRQGSYNEQFF many TRBJ2-1 TRBV6-6 TRBD1
TGTGCCAGCTCACCTACAGGAGGCGGGGAGCTGTTTTTT CASSPTGGGELFF NA TRBJ2-2 TRBV18 NA
TGTGCCAGCATGTTGAGGGGACGCCATACGCAGTATTTT CASMLRGRHTQYF few TRBJ2-3 TRBV2 NA
TGTGCCAGCAGCAGACTTAGGGGGGTTTGGACTGAAGCTTTCTTT CASSRLRGVWTEAFF NA TRBJ1-1 TRBV6-6 NA
TGTGCCAGCAGCTCCCGGTGGGGCAGAGAGACCCAGTACTTC CASSSRWGRETQYF few TRBJ2-5 TRBV7-8 NA
TGTGCCAGCAGCTCTTATGGGGCGGGGGGGAGCACAGATACGCAGTATTTT CASSSYGAGGSTDTQYF NA TRBJ2-3 TRBV9 TRBD2
TGTGCCAGCAGCTTAGGTTTGATAGGGGGCGCGTACAATGAGCAGTTCTTC CASSLGLIGGAYNEQFF NA TRBJ2-1 TRBV7-8 TRBD1
TGTGCCAGCAGCGGTTACGGTGAGCAGTTCTTC CASSGYGEQFF few TRBJ2-1 TRBV11-2 NA
TGCGCCAGCAGCCAAGTGACGGGGCGGGGCTACACCTTC CASSQVTGRGYTF NA TRBJ1-2 TRBV4-3 NA
TGTGCCAGCAGCCCCCAACGGGGGGACTCCTACGAGCAGTACTTC CASSPQRGDSYEQYF NA TRBJ2-7 TRBV5-5 TRBD2
TGCAGTGCTAGAGAGGGTAGGGTCTACGAGCAGTACTTC CSAREGRVYEQYF few TRBJ2-7 TRBV20-1 NA
TGTGCCAGCAGCAGAGGTTGGGGTGGCTACACCTTC CASSRGWGGYTF few TRBJ1-2 TRBV7-2 NA
TGTGCCAGCAGCGTTTTGAGTGAGCAGTTCTTC CASSVLSEQFF NA TRBJ2-1 TRBV7-9 NA
TGTGCCAGCAACTTGGTTAGCGGGCCCCAGGATTCACCCCTCCACTTT CASNLVSGPQDSPLHF NA TRBJ1-6 TRBV5-5 NA
TGTGCCAGCAGTCGGGACAGAGCTGGCTACACCTTC CASSRDRAGYTF many TRBJ1-2 TRBV12-3/TRBV12-4 TRBD1
TGTGCCACCTCAACTCGAATAGGACGGTATAGCAATCAGCCCCAGCATTTT CATSTRIGRYSNQPQHF few TRBJ1-5 TRBV15 NA
TGTGCCACCAGTGATTTTGGTGGTTTTGCTTTCTTT CATSDFGGFAFF few TRBJ1-1 TRBV24-1 NA
TGTGCCAGCAGCCTTACTTGGGGGGTCGCCTACAATGAGCAGTTCTTC CASSLTWGVAYNEQFF NA TRBJ2-1 TRBV7-6 NA
TGTGCCAGCATCTTGGAGTGGCAGCATGAAGCTTTCTTT CASILEWQHEAFF NA TRBJ1-1 TRBV6-1 NA
TGCGCCAGCAGAGGGGGAATGGTAACAGATACGCAGTATTTT CASRGGMVTDTQYF NA TRBJ2-3 TRBV5-1 NA
TGCAGTGCTAGGGGGACAGGGAGGACTGAAGCTTTCTTT CSARGTGRTEAFF NA TRBJ1-1 TRBV20-1 TRBD1
TGTGCCAGCAGCTTTGACTCCCCCGGGCCCTACGAGCAGTACTTC CASSFDSPGPYEQYF NA TRBJ2-7 TRBV12-3/TRBV12-4 NA
TGCGCCAGCAGCCAAGACCATGCAGGGGGGAATTCACCCCTCCACTTT CASSQDHAGGNSPLHF NA TRBJ1-6 TRBV4-3 TRBD1
TGTGCCAGCAACGTGAACGCTGAAGCTTTCTTT CASNVNAEAFF NA TRBJ1-1 TRBV12-3/TRBV12-4 NA
TGCAGTGCTAGACGACAGACAGGAGGCAATCAGCCCCAGCATTTT CSARRQTGGNQPQHF NA TRBJ1-5 TRBV20-1 NA
TGCGCCAGCTCTACCAACGGTGCCTACGAGCAGTACTTC CASSTNGAYEQYF NA TRBJ2-7 TRBV5-1 NA
TGTGCCAGCAGCGGCGCGCCCGGGACTGAACCCTACGAGCAGTACTTC CASSGAPGTEPYEQYF few TRBJ2-7 TRBV9 NA
TGTACCAGCAGCTTAAGACCCAGGGGTCAGCCCCAGCATTTT CTSSLRPRGQPQHF NA TRBJ1-5 TRBV7-2 NA
TGCAGTGCTAGCGGCGATCGAATGTACGAGCAGTACTTC CSASGDRMYEQYF NA TRBJ2-7 TRBV20-1 NA
TGCAGCGTTGAGGGGGTTTTGAAGAACACTGAAGCTTTCTTT CSVEGVLKNTEAFF NA TRBJ1-1 TRBV29-1 NA
TGTGCCAGCAGCCCCGTTGGGGGCGTAAACACTGAAGCTTTCTTT CASSPVGGVNTEAFF NA TRBJ1-1 TRBV9 NA
TGCGCCAGCAACCAACAAGAGACCCAGTACTTC CASNQQETQYF NA TRBJ2-5 TRBV5-1 NA
TGTGCCAGCAGCGTTGGAGGGGCACTAGCCAAAAACATTCAGTACTTC CASSVGGALAKNIQYF NA TRBJ2-4 TRBV9 NA
TGTGCCATCAGGGACTCCCACGAGCAGTACTTC CAIRDSHEQYF NA TRBJ2-7 TRBV10-3 NA
TGTGCCAGCAGCTTAAGGTCCGGGTCGGGCTACACCTTC CASSLRSGSGYTF NA TRBJ1-2 TRBV7-6 NA
TGTGCCAGCAGCCAAAGGGGGAATGATAAACTGTTTTTT CASSQRGNDKLFF NA TRBJ1-4 TRBV4-2 NA
TGCGCCAGCAGCTGGAAGACAGGGGAGGGACAGCCCCAGCATTTT CASSWKTGEGQPQHF NA TRBJ1-5 TRBV4-3 TRBD1
TGTGCCAGCAGCGCGTCGGGATCCTCCTACGAGCAGTACTTC CASSASGSSYEQYF NA TRBJ2-7 TRBV7-9 NA
TGTGCCAGCAGCTTAGAGAGGGCCACCTATGACTACACCTTC CASSLERATYDYTF few TRBJ1-2 TRBV11-2 NA
TGTGCCAGCAGGCCCGGAGGGGGCCATAACTATGGCTACACCTTC CASRPGGGHNYGYTF NA TRBJ1-2 TRBV12-3/TRBV12-4 TRBD1
TGTGCCAGCAGCGACTCTCCGGGGCAAGAGACCCAGTACTTC CASSDSPGQETQYF NA TRBJ2-5 TRBV3-1 NA
TGTGCCAGCAGCCGGGAAATAGGGGGATACGAGCAGTACTTC CASSREIGGYEQYF NA TRBJ2-7 TRBV3-1 NA
TGTGCCAGCAGAATGACAGGTGGAGAATACAATGAGCAGTTCTTC CASRMTGGEYNEQFF many TRBJ2-1 TRBV12-3/TRBV12-4 NA
TGTGCCAGCAGTTTATTTGCCGGGAGGACTAGCCCCGGCACAGATACGCAGTATTTT CASSLFAGRTSPGTDTQYF few TRBJ2-3 TRBV28 TRBD2
TGTGCCAGCGGCTACACAACGAACACTGAAGCTTTCTTT CASGYTTNTEAFF NA TRBJ1-1 TRBV7-2 NA
TGTGCCAGCAAGTCGGTTGGCTACACCTTC CASKSVGYTF NA TRBJ1-2 TRBV9 NA
TGCAGCGTTGGGATGGCCCCGGATACGCAGTATTTT CSVGMAPDTQYF few TRBJ2-3 TRBV29-1 NA
TGTGCCAGCAGCCCAGACCCTGGGATAAGAGGAGAGATGGATGAGCAGTTCTTC CASSPDPGIRGEMDEQFF few TRBJ2-1 TRBV4-2 NA
TGCAGTCATGCAGAGGCTAGCGGGAGGGACTACAATGAGCAGTTCTTC CSHAEASGRDYNEQFF NA TRBJ2-1 TRBV20-1 TRBD2